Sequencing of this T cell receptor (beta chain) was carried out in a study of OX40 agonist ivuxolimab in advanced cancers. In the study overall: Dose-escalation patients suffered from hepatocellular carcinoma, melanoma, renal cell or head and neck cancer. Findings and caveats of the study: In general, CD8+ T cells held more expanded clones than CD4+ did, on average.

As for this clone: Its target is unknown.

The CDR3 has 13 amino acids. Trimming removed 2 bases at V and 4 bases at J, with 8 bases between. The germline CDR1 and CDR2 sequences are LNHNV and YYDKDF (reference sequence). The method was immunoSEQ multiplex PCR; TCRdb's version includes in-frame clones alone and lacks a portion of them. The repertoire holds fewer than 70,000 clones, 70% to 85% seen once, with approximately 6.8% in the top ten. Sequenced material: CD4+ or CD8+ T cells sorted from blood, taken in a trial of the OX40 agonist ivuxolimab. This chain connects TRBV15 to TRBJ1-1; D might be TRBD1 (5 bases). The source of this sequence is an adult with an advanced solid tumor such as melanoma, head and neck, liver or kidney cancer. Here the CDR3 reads CATSRNGGTEAFF. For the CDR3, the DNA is TGTGCCACCAGCAGAAACGGGGGCACTGAAGCTTTCTTT.